The entry below gives a single T cell receptor beta chain sequence along with its context. Antigen specificity is unknown. This sample stems from a study of cytomegalovirus exposure and HLA in healthy donors. The PCR ran on 60 Vbeta and 13 Jbeta primers. Only in-frame clones appear in the TCRdb table, and some are missing; sequencing was by immunoSEQ multiplex PCR. The data show about 180,000 clones, around 82% seen once. Study findings and constraints: Some segments of the V type, notably TRBV6-2 and TRBV6-3, were excluded as indistinguishable. According to the study, 180 or so TCR beta chains were cytomegalovirus-associated.

Germline lookup yields CDR1 PRHDT and CDR2 FYEKMQ (reference sequence). V was clipped by 5 bases and J by 8 bases; unmatched bases: 9. The CDR3 has 14 amino acids. Sequenced input: PBMCs. The source is a man aged 25-45 years in good health and CMV-seronegative. The chain combines TRBV13 with TRBJ1-2, with 9 bases matching TRBD1. CDR3 in DNA: TGTGCCAGCAGCACGAGACAGGGGGATTGGGGCTACACCTTC. Its translation is CASSTRQGDWGYTF.